These 23 T cell receptor beta chains came from one sample sequenced in a study of cytomegalovirus exposure and HLA in healthy donors. The PCR had 60 Vbeta and 13 Jbeta primers. The assay was immunoSEQ multiplex PCR, and TCRdb's table has in-frame clones only and misses some. The sample includes 95,000 to 100,000 clones, under 85% of them seen just once. Sequencing was carried out using PBMCs. The receptors here all came from a man aged 35-49 years in good health and CMV-seronegative.

There are a few counts of this clone. J is TRBJ1-6 and V is TRBV6-5; the match to TRBD1 covers 10 bases. Per germline, CDR1 MNHEY and CDR2 SVGAGI. The CDR3 sequence is 15 residues long. V shed 6 bases, J shed 7 bases, and the junction held 6 bases outside the gene matches. For the CDR3, the DNA is TGTGCCAGCAGACTTTGGACAGGGGGAAATTCACCCCTCCACTTT. Amino acids: CASRLWTGGNSPLHF.

The rearrangement uses TRBV2 and TRBJ2-1; TRBD2 aligns across 11 bases. Germline V gene lookup returns CDR1 SNHLY and CDR2 FYNNEI. The CDR3 consists of 15 residues. The junction had 5 bases not matched to a gene; V was cut back by 1 base and J by 9 bases. The CDR3 spells CASSEGSGGAGEQFF. The CDR3, as DNA: TGTGCCAGCAGTGAAGGTAGCGGGGGGGCGGGTGAGCAGTTCTTC. Filled out from reference TRBV2 and TRBJ2-1, the complete variable domain reads EPEVTQTPSHQVTQMGQEVILRCVPISNHLYFYWYRQILGQKVEFLVSFYNNEISEKSEIFDDQFSVERPDGSNFTLKIRSTKLEDSAMYFCASSEGSGGAGEQFFGPGTRLTVL.

This sequence joins TRBV27 and TRBJ1-1; 10 bases align to TRBD1. Germline values: CDR1 MNHEY, CDR2 SMNVEV (reference sequence). V lost 4 bases and J lost 6; bases outside the gene matches: 8. The CDR3 spans 15 residues. The CDR3 reads CASSSDRGRGSEAFF. The CDR3 DNA sequence: TGTGCCAGCAGTTCAGACAGGGGGCGGGGGTCTGAAGCTTTCTTT.

This clone has a handful of counts. The V gene is TRBV7-9, the J gene TRBJ1-1; 7 nucleotides line up with TRBD1. CDR1 and CDR2 (germline): SEHNR, FQNEAQ (reference sequence). J gave up 1 base and V 10 bases, and 6 bases lay outside the gene matches. The CDR3 runs 13 residues. The CDR3 coding sequence is TGTGCCACGGGTCCAGGGGGGAACACTGAAGCTTTCTTT. It specifies CATGPGGNTEAFF.

V gene TRBV18 combines with J gene TRBJ1-5; 10 bases agree with TRBD1. Germline CDR1 and CDR2: KGHSH and LQKENI. Germline trimming cut 4 bases from V and 4 bases from J; bases unmatched to any gene: 7. This CDR3 spans 16 amino acids. In nucleotides, the CDR3 is TGTGCCAGCTCACAAACCGGGACAGGGGTTAATCAGCCCCAGCATTTT. This gives the protein CASSQTGTGVNQPQHF.

The chain uses TRBV19 and TRBJ1-1; D is ambiguous. CDR3 length equals 14 residues. The germline V and J ends were trimmed by 3 bases and 0 bases, with 8 bases remaining between them. Germline values: CDR1 LNHDA, CDR2 SQIVND (reference sequence). Written as DNA, the CDR3 is TGTGCCAGTAGTATCCCACAGATGAACACTGAAGCTTTCTTT. This encodes CASSIPQMNTEAFF.

The chain uses TRBV6-5 and TRBJ2-7, with D possibly TRBD2 on 5 matching bases. Germline V gene lookup returns CDR1 MNHEY and CDR2 SVGAGI. The CDR3 extends over 14 amino acids. Trimming removed 6 bases at V and 3 bases at J, with 15 bases between. CDR3 sequence reads: CASSPSERGYEQYF. The CDR3 bases are TGTGCCAGCAGCCCTTCAGAACGGGGCTACGAGCAGTACTTC.

The rearrangement joins TRBV30 to TRBJ2-7; D perhaps matches TRBD1 (6 bases). Germline assignment: CDR1 GTSNPN and CDR2 SVGIG (reference sequence). This CDR3 comprises 15 residues. V shed 0 bases and J shed 4 bases, with 16 bases lying between them. CDR3 sequence: CAWSVRSGHGYEQYF. The CDR3 nucleotides read TGTGCCTGGAGTGTACGGTCGGGACACGGATACGAGCAGTACTTC.

CDR3 sequence: CASSFAGGDGYTF. For the CDR3, the DNA is TGCGCCAGCAGCTTCGCAGGGGGCGATGGCTACACCTTC. V gene TRBV5-1 combines with J gene TRBJ1-2; 8 bases line up with TRBD1. V shed 2 bases and J 6 bases; nucleotides not matched to a gene: 3. The CDR3 contains 13 residues. In germline, CDR1 is SGHRS, CDR2 YFSETQ.

This chain links TRBV7-2 with TRBJ1-1, with D possibly TRBD1 on 5 matching bases. Germline values: CDR1 SGHTA, CDR2 FQGNSA. Trimming cost V 3 bases and J 6 bases, with 14 bases left between them. This CDR3 spans 14 amino acids. CDR3 in amino acids: CASSLGLGRPEAFF. In DNA form, the CDR3 reads TGTGCCAGCAGCTTGGGACTGGGACGCCCTGAAGCTTTCTTT. Supplemented by reference TRBV7-2 and TRBJ1-1, the full variable domain reads GAGVSQSPSNKVTEKGKDVELRCDPISGHTALYWYRQSLGQGLEFLIYFQGNSAPDKSGLPSDRFSAERTGGSVSTLTIQRTQQEDSAVYLCASSLGLGRPEAFFGQGTRLTVV.

The rearrangement uses TRBV28 and TRBJ1-2, with 8 positions matching TRBD1. CDR1 and CDR2 from the germline V gene are MDHEN and SYDVKM. CDR3 length: 15 amino acids. J gave up 3 bases and V 1 base, and 4 bases lay outside the gene matches. In nucleotides, the CDR3 is TGTGCCAGCAGTTTATCCTCGACAGGGGACTATGGCTACACCTTC. Translated: CASSLSSTGDYGYTF.

V gene TRBV5-6 combines with J gene TRBJ2-7; TRBD1 matches at 8 bases. The germline V gene encodes CDR1 SGHDT and CDR2 YYEEEE. The CDR3 consists of 14 residues. With 4 bases clipped from V and 5 bases from J, the junction kept 8 bases outside the gene matches. The DNA of the CDR3 is TGTGCCAGCAGCCACGACAGGGGAGGCCACGAGCAGTACGTC. It translates to CASSHDRGGHEQYV.

The V call is TRBV6-1, the J call TRBJ2-7; perhaps TRBD1 as D (6 bases). The ends were cut back, 4 bases at V and 2 bases at J, with 21 bases in the middle. Germline V CDR1 and CDR2: MNHNS, SASEGT. The CDR3 totals 17 residues. The CDR3 DNA follows: TGTGCCAGCAGTGGACGTGAAAGACAGGTTGATACCTACGAGCAGTACGTC. Translated, it gives CASSGRERQVDTYEQYV.

This clone appeared a few times. The chain employs TRBV10-1 and TRBJ1-5, with TRBD1 as a possible D gene (6 bases). V lost 7 bases and J 0 bases, leaving 13 bases between the germline ends. Germline V gene data show CDR1 as WNHNN and CDR2 as SYGVQD (reference sequence). The CDR3 covers 15 residues. CDR3 sequence reads: CASKQGNYSNQPQHF. As DNA, the CDR3 is TGCGCCAGCAAACAGGGAAATTATAGCAATCAGCCCCAGCATTTT.

The CDR3 DNA reads as TGTGCCAGCAGCCAAGGACAGGCAACTAATGAAAAACTGTTTTTT. Amino acid sequence: CASSQGQATNEKLFF. This rearrangement joins TRBV6-5 to TRBJ1-4; TRBD1 matches 7 bases. The CDR3 loop spans 15 amino acids. Germline CDR1 reads MNHEY; CDR2 reads SVGAGI. Germline trimming cut 6 bases from V and 0 bases from J; bases unmatched to any gene: 4.

This sequence joins TRBV6-5 and TRBJ2-7, with a tentative D call TRBD2 (6 bases). V was clipped by 8 bases and J by 2 bases, with 19 bases between them. CDR3 length equals 15 residues. Germline-derived CDR1 and CDR2 are MNHEY and SVGAGI. In DNA, the CDR3 is TGTGCCAGCCAGGTCTCGGGCGGGAACGCCTACGAGCAGTACTTC. As protein: CASQVSGGNAYEQYF.

J is TRBJ2-2 and V is TRBV5-4; 9 bases align to TRBD2. Germline lookup yields CDR1 SGHNT and CDR2 YYREEE (reference sequence). The CDR3 runs 16 residues. Germline trimming cut 1 base from V and 3 bases from J; bases unmatched to any gene: 4. CDR3 protein: CASSLFASGDTGELFF. The CDR3 DNA is TGTGCCAGCAGCTTGTTTGCTAGCGGGGACACCGGGGAGCTGTTTTTT.

For the CDR3, the DNA is TGTGCCAGCAGTGAAGACGGACACAATCAGCCCCAGCATTTT. Its protein product is CASSEDGHNQPQHF. V gene TRBV2 combines with J gene TRBJ1-5, with D maybe TRBD1 (5 bases). The ends were cut back, 1 base at V and 3 bases at J, with 7 bases in the middle. The CDR3 totals 14 residues. In germline, CDR1 is SNHLY, CDR2 FYNNEI.

The V gene is TRBV7-8, the J gene TRBJ2-5, with D tentatively TRBD2 (5 bases). Germline V lookup: CDR1 SGHVS, CDR2 FQNEAQ. The CDR3 runs to 13 residues. Trimming left V 4 bases short and J 3 bases short, with 9 bases between. This chain's CDR3 is CASSSIGEETQYF. In DNA, the CDR3 is TGTGCCAGCAGCTCAATCGGGGAAGAGACCCAGTACTTC.

The rearrangement joins TRBV11-2 to TRBJ2-7; 11 nucleotides align to TRBD1. Losses at the gene ends were 4 bases for V and 1 base for J; bases not matched to a gene: 6. The CDR3 is 16 amino acids. Germline CDR1 SGHAT, CDR2 FQNNGV. CDR3 coding DNA: TGTGCCAGCAGCTCGTCGGGACAGGGGGTATCCTACGAGCAGTACTTC. Translating gives CASSSSGQGVSYEQYF.

The chain carries TRBV6-5 and TRBJ1-5; no firm D call. The CDR3 is 13 amino acids. Germline V gene data show CDR1 as MNHEY and CDR2 as SVGAGI. V lost 0 bases and J lost 7, with 7 bases in between. CDR3 loop: CASSYSMAQPQHF. As DNA, the CDR3 is TGTGCCAGCAGTTACTCGATGGCCCAGCCCCAGCATTTT.

The V gene is TRBV5-1, the J gene TRBJ1-1; 8 bases map to TRBD1. Unmatched junction bases numbered 3, after V lost 2 bases and J lost 3 bases. Looked up from germline, CDR1 is SGHRS and CDR2 is YFSETQ. This CDR3 contains 14 residues. CDR3 loop: CASSFSGGHTEAFF. DNA of the CDR3: TGCGCCAGCAGCTTTTCAGGGGGCCACACTGAAGCTTTCTTT.

This rearrangement joins TRBV19 to TRBJ1-1; D is perhaps TRBD1 (5 bases). This CDR3 contains 14 residues. Trimming cost V 5 bases and J 2 bases, with 12 bases left between them. The germline V gene has CDR1 LNHDA and CDR2 SQIVND (reference sequence). The chain's CDR3 is CASSVTGGNTEAFF. The CDR3 DNA reads TGTGCCAGTAGTGTGACGGGGGGAAACACTGAAGCTTTCTTT.